This T cell receptor (beta chain) was recorded in a study of blood T cells in healthy people across ages. Study-level points and caveats: Compared with aged donors, long-lived donors showed fewer expanded clones, suggesting selection.

Primers used in a second PCR of roughly 6 to 12 cycles were a sample-barcoded 5' primer and a J-beta primer mix. TCRdb fed the 5' RACE reads into MiXCR, producing one record per CDR3 protein. Here the sample spans 590,000 or so distinct CDR3 sequences, under 30% being singletons. This CDR3 is 16 amino acids long. Trimming left V 0 bases short and J 4 bases short, with 15 bases between. Germline V gene lookup returns CDR1 SGHRS and CDR2 YFSETQ. This clonotype was seen repeatedly, ten times or more. Its antigen is not identified. This sequence originates from a woman older than 75 in good health. The chain couples TRBV5-1 to TRBJ2-3; D may be TRBD1 (6 bases). The sequencing sample was made of blood. In nucleotides, the CDR3 is TGCGCCAGCAGCTTGGCCATTACAGGGTTGGCAGATACGCAGTATTTT. Translating gives CASSLAITGLADTQYF.